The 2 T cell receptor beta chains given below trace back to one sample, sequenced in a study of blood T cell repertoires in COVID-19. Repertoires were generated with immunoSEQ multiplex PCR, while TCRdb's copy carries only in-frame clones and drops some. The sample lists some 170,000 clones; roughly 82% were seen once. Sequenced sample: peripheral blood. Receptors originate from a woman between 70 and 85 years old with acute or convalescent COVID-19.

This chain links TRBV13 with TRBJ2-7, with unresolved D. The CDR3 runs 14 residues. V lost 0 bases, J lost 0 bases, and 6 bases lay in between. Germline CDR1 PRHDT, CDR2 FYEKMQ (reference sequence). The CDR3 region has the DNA TGTGCCAGCAGCTTAGGGGGCCCCTCCTACGAGCAGTACTTC. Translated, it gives CASSLGGPSYEQYF.

The CDR3 bases are TGTGCCAGCAGCTTCCTAGCGGGCGGCACCGGGGAGCTGTTTTTT. It yields the protein CASSFLAGGTGELFF. V usage is TRBV11-2 and J usage is TRBJ2-2; 8 nucleotides match TRBD2. This CDR3 region has 15 residues. J was trimmed by 4 bases and V by 3 bases; bases with no gene match: 4. In germline, CDR1 is SGHAT, CDR2 FQNNGV. The whole variable domain, remainder taken from reference TRBV11-2 and TRBJ2-2, is EAGVAQSPRYKIIEKRQSVAFWCNPISGHATLYWYQQILGQGPKLLIQFQNNGVVDDSQLPKDRFSAERLKGVDSTLKIQPAKLEDSAVYLCASSFLAGGTGELFFGEGSRLTVL.